This TCR beta chain is drawn from a study of blood T cell repertoires in COVID-19. Study as a whole: Collection of acute and convalescent COVID-19 samples took place in the United States, Italy and Spain. Sources were T cells, B-cell-depleted T cells, or PBMCs; the material itself was cDNA or gDNA.

CDR1 is WSHSY, CDR2 SAAADI, per germline. This CDR3 is 13 amino acids long. V was pared by 6 bases and J by 2 bases, with 11 bases between. In the source study's methods: The authors estimated nucleated cell counts from reference gene primer amplification. Sequencing used immunoSEQ multiplex PCR; TCRdb keeps in-frame clones, though not all of them. V, J and clone size are taken as reported in that table, and D and trimming were inferred from the DNA itself. The sample holds 150,000 to 200,000 clones; roughly 80% are singletons and the top ten take approximately 2.4%. This TCR was recovered from a human donor with acute or convalescent COVID-19. The donor label of this sample is uncertain. The specimen sequenced was peripheral blood. This chain connects TRBV10-2 to TRBJ2-7; D is ambiguous. The CDR3 protein is CASRETGPYEQYF. The CDR3 bases are TGCGCCAGCAGGGAGACTGGGCCCTACGAGCAGTACTTC.